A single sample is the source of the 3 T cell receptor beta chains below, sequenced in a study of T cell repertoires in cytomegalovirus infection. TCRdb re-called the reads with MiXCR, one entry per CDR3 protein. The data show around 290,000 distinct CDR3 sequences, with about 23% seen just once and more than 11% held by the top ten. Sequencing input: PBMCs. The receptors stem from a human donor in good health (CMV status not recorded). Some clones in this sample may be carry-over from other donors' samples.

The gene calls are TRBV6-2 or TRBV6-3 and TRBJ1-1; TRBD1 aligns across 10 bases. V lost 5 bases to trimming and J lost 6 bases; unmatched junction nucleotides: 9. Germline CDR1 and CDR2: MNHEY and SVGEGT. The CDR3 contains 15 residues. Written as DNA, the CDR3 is TGTGCCAGCAGTCAAAAAGGACAGGGGGTGGCTGAAGCTTTCTTT. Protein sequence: CASSQKGQGVAEAFF.

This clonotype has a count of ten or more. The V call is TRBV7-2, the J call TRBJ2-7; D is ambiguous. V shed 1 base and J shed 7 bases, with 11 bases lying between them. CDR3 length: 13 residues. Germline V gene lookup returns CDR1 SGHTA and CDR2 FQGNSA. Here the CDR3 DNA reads TGTGCCAGCAGCTTAGACTGGTCGCGGGAGCAGTACTTC. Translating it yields CASSLDWSREQYF.

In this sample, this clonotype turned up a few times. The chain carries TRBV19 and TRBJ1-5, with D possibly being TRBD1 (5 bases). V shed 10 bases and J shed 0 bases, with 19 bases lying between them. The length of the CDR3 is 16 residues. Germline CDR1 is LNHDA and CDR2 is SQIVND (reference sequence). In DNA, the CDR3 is TGTGCCACCGCGTTTCCGGGACTGGTTAGCAATCAGCCCCAGCATTTT. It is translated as CATAFPGLVSNQPQHF.